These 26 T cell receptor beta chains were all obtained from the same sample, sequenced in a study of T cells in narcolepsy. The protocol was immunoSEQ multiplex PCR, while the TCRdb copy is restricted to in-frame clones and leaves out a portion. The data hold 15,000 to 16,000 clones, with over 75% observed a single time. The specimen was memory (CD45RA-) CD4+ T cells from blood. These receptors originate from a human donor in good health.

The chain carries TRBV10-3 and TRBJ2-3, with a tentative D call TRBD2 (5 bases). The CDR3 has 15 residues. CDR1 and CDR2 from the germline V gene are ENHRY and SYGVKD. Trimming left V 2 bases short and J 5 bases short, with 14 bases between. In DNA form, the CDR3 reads TGTGCCATCAGTGAGACCGGGTTCGGGGAAGATACGCAGTATTTT. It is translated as CAISETGFGEDTQYF.

This CDR3 is CAWSNRDNQPQHF. For the CDR3, the DNA is TGTGCCTGGAGCAACAGGGACAATCAGCCCCAGCATTTT. The chain joins TRBV30 to TRBJ1-5, with D tentatively TRBD1 (6 bases). Germline V gene lookup returns CDR1 GTSNPN and CDR2 SVGIG (reference sequence). V gave up 3 bases and J gave up 3 bases, with 9 bases separating them. This CDR3 contains 13 residues.

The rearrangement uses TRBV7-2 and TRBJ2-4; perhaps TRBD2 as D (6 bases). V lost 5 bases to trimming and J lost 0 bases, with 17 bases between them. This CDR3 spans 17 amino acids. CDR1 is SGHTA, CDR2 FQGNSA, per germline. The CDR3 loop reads CASSPRAGLLAKNIQYF. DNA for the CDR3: TGTGCCAGCAGCCCCCGGGCGGGGCTTCTAGCCAAAAACATTCAGTACTTC.

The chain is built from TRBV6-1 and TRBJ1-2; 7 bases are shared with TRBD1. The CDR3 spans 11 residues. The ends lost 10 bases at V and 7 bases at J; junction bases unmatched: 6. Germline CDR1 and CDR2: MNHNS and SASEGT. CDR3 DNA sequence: TGTGCCATCAGGGGGGGCTTTGGCTACACCTTC. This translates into CAIRGGFGYTF.

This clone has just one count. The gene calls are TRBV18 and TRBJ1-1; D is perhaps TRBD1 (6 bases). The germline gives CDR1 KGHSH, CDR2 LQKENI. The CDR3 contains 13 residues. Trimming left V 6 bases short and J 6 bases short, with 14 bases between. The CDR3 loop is CASSRKEGAEAFF. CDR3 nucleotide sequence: TGTGCCAGCTCGCGGAAGGAGGGGGCTGAAGCTTTCTTT.

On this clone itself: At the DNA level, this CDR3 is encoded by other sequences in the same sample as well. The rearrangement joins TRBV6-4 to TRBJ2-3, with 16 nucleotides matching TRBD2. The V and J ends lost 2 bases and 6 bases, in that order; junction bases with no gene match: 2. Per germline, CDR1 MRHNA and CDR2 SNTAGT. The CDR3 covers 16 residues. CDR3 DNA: TGTGCCAGCAGTGACGGGACTAGCGGGGGGGCGGATACGCAGTATTTT. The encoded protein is CASSDGTSGGADTQYF.

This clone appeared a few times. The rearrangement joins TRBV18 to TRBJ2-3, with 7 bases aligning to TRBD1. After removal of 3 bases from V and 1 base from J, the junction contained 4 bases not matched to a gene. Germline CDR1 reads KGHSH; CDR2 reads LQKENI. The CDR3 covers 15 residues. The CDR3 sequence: CASSPRDRGTDTQYF. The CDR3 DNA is TGTGCCAGCTCACCCCGGGACAGAGGCACAGATACGCAGTATTTT.

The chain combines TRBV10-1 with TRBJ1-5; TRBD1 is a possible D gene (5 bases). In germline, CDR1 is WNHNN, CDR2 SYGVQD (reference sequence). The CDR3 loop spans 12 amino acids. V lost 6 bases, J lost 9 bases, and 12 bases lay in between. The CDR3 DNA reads TGCGCCAGCAGGGACTCTAGGGGGCCCCAGCATTTT. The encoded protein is CASRDSRGPQHF.

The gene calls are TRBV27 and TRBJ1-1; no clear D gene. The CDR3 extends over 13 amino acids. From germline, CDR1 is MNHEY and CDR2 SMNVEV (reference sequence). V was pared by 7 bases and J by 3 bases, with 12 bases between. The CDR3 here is CASTSGWDTEAFF. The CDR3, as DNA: TGTGCCAGCACCTCGGGATGGGACACTGAAGCTTTCTTT.

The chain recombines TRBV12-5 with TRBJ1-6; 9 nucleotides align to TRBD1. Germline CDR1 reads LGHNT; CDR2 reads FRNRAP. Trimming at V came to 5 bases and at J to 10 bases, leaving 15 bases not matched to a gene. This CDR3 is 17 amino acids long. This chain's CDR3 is CASGEGQGVLGFSPLHF. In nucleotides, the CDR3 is TGTGCTAGTGGTGAGGGACAGGGAGTCTTGGGTTTCTCACCCCTCCACTTT.

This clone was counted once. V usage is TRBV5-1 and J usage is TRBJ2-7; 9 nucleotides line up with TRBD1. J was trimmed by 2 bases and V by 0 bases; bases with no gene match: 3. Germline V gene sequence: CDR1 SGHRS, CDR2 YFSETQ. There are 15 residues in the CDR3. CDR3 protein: CASSLGDRVTYEQYF. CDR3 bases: TGCGCCAGCAGCTTGGGGGACAGGGTGACCTACGAGCAGTACTTC.

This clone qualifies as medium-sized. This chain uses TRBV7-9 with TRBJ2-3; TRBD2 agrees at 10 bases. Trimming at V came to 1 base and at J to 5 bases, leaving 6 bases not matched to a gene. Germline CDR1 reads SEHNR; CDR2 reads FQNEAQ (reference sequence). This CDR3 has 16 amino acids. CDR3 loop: CASSLGAGGAGDTQYF. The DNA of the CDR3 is TGTGCCAGCAGCTTAGGAGCGGGAGGGGCCGGAGATACGCAGTATTTT.

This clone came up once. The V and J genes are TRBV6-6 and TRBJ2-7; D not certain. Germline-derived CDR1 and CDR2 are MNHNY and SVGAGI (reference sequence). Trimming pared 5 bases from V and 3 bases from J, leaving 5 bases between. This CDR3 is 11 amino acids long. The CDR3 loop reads CASSAFYEQYF. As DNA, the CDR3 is TGTGCCAGCAGTGCCTTCTACGAGCAGTACTTC.

The chain's CDR3 is CSGDRGMNTEAFF. The CDR3 bases are TGCAGCGGGGACAGGGGAATGAACACTGAAGCTTTCTTT. V gene TRBV29-1 combines with J gene TRBJ1-1, with 10 nucleotides matching TRBD1. The CDR3 covers 13 residues. CDR1 SQVTM and CDR2 ANQGSEA come from the germline V gene. The V segment lost 7 bases and the J segment 0 bases; nucleotides outside the gene matches: 2.

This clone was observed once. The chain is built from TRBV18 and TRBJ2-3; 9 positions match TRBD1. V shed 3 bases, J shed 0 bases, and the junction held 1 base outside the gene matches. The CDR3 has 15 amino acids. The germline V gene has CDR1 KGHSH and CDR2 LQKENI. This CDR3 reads CASSPGQGSTDTQYF. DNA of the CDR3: TGTGCCAGCTCACCGGGACAGGGAAGCACAGATACGCAGTATTTT.

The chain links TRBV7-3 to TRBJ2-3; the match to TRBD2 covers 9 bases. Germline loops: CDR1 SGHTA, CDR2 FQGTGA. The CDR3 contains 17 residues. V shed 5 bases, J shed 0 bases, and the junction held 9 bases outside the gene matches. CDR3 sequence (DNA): TGTGCCAGCAGCCGAGGGGCTAGCGGGGCTAGCACAGATACGCAGTATTTT. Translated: CASSRGASGASTDTQYF.

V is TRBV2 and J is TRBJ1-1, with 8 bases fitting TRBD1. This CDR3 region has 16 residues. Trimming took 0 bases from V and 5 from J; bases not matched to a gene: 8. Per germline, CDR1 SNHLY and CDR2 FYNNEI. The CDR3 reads CASSEALQGAGTEAFF. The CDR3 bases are TGTGCCAGCAGTGAAGCGCTTCAGGGGGCCGGAACTGAAGCTTTCTTT.

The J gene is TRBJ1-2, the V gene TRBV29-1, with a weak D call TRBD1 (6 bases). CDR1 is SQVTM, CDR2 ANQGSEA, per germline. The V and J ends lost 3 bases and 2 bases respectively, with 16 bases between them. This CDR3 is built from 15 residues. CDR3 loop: CSVDSDDRRNYGYTF. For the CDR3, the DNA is TGCAGCGTTGATAGTGATGACAGGCGAAACTATGGCTACACCTTC.

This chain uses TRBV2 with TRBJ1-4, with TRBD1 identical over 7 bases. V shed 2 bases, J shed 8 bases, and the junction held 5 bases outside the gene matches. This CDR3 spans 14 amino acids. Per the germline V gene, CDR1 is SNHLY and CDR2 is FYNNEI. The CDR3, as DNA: TGTGCCAGCAGTGAACGGGACAGTCGAGAAAAACTGTTTTTT. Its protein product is CASSERDSREKLFF. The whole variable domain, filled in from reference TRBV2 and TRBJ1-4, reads EPEVTQTPSHQVTQMGQEVILRCVPISNHLYFYWYRQILGQKVEFLVSFYNNEISEKSEIFDDQFSVERPDGSNFTLKIRSTKLEDSAMYFCASSERDSREKLFFGSGTQLSVL.

The DNA of the CDR3 is TGCGCCAGCAGCCGATGGGGACAGGGCGATGGAAACACCATATATTTT. Translation: CASSRWGQGDGNTIYF. This chain uses TRBV4-3 with TRBJ1-3; TRBD1 agrees at 9 bases. The V gene's germline CDR1 is LGHNA and CDR2 YSLEER. V gave up 4 bases and J gave up 3 bases; unmatched junction bases: 7. The CDR3 runs to 16 residues.

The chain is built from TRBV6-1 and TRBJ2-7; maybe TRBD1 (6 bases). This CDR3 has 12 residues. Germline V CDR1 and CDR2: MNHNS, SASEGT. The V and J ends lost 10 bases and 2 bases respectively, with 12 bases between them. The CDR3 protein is CATGQLPYEQYF. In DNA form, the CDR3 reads TGTGCCACCGGACAGTTGCCCTACGAGCAGTACTTC.

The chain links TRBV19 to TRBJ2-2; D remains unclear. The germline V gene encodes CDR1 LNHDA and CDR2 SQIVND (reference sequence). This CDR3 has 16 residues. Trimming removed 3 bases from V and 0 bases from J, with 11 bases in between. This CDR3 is CASSIGYRANTGELFF. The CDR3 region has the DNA TGTGCCAGTAGTATCGGTTATAGGGCGAACACCGGGGAGCTGTTTTTT.

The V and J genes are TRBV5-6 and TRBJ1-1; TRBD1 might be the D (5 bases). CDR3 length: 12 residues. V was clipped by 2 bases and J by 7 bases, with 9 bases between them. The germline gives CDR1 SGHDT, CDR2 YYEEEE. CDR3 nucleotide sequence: TGTGCCAGCAGCTTTACGGGGGTTGAAGCTTTCTTT. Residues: CASSFTGVEAFF.

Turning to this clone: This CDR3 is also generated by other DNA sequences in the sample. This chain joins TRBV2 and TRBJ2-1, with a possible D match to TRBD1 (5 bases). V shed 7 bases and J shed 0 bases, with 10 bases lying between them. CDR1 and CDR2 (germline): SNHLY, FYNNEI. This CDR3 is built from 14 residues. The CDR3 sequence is CASNQGGSYNEQFF. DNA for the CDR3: TGTGCCAGCAATCAGGGTGGCTCCTACAATGAGCAGTTCTTC. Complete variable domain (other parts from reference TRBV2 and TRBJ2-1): EPEVTQTPSHQVTQMGQEVILRCVPISNHLYFYWYRQILGQKVEFLVSFYNNEISEKSEIFDDQFSVERPDGSNFTLKIRSTKLEDSAMYFCASNQGGSYNEQFFGPGTRLTVL.

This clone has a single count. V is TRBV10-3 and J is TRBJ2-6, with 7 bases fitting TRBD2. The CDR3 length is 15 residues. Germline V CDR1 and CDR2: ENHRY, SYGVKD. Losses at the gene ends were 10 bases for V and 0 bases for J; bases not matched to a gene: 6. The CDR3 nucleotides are TGTGCCAGCGACTGGGGGGGCTCTGGGGCCAACGTCCTGACTTTC. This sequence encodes CASDWGGSGANVLTF.

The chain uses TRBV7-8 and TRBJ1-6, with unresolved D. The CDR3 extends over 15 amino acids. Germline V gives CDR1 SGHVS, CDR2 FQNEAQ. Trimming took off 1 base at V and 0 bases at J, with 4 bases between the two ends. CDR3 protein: CASSLVGSYNSPLHF. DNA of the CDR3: TGTGCCAGCAGCTTAGTCGGCTCCTATAATTCACCCCTCCACTTT.